The 8 T cell receptor beta chains reported below all come from one sample, sequenced in a study of Ad26.COV2.S vaccination and SARS-CoV-2 variants. Assay used: immunoSEQ multiplex PCR; TCRdb lists only in-frame clones, some missing. Counted here are about 350,000 clones, around nine tenths occurring once; the ten biggest clones make up around 3.7%. Regarding treatment: roughly 18 received Ad26.COV2.S at low or high dose, single or two shots; five or six received placebo; per-sample allocation not given. The samples were gathered on day 63 after the first injection of vaccine or placebo. Source: peripheral blood, taken in a trial of Ad26.COV2.S vaccine versus placebo. These receptors originate from a person aged 18-60 years who received the Ad26.COV2.S COVID-19 vaccine or a placebo.

V gene TRBV30 combines with J gene TRBJ2-1, with 8 bases identical to TRBD1. The germline V gene encodes CDR1 GTSNPN and CDR2 SVGIG (reference sequence). Trimming at V came to 1 base and at J to 3 bases, leaving 5 bases not matched to a gene. This CDR3 is 15 amino acids long. CDR3 sequence (DNA): TGTGCCTGGAGTGCCGACAGGGGCCTCTACAATGAGCAGTTCTTC. Amino acids: CAWSADRGLYNEQFF. The entire variable domain, with the rest obtained from reference TRBV30 and TRBJ2-1, is as follows: SQTIHQWPATLVQPVGSPLSLECTVEGTSNPNLYWYRQAAGRGLQLLFYSVGIGQISSEVPQNLSASRPQDRQFILSSKKLLLSDSGFYLCAWSADRGLYNEQFFGPGTRLTVL.

The chain uses TRBV19 and TRBJ2-6, with D unclear. Trimming shortened V by 11 bases and J by 2 bases, and 7 bases separated the two germline ends. The CDR3 has 12 residues. CDR1 and CDR2 (germline): LNHDA, SQIVND (reference sequence). The DNA for the CDR3 is TGTGCCTCTGCCCCTGGGGCCAACGTCCTGACTTTC. Amino acid sequence: CASAPGANVLTF.

The chain recombines TRBV3-1 (or the pseudogene TRBV3-2) with TRBJ1-1; no clear D gene. Germline CDR1 and CDR2: LGHDT and YNNKEL (reference sequence). This CDR3 spans 14 amino acids. Trimming pared 2 bases from V and 3 bases from J, leaving 10 bases between. As DNA, the CDR3 is TGTGCCAGCAGCCAAACGTATGGGGACACTGAAGCTTTCTTT. Translated, it gives CASSQTYGDTEAFF.

The rearrangement uses TRBV4-2 and TRBJ1-4; D unclear. Germline CDR1 is LGHNA and CDR2 is YNFKEQ. V dropped 3 bases and J dropped 4 bases, with 12 bases sitting between them. This CDR3 contains 15 residues. Written as DNA, the CDR3 is TGTGCCAGCAGCCAGGTAGACACCCTTAATGAAAAACTGTTTTTT. This gives the protein CASSQVDTLNEKLFF.

The chain couples TRBV5-1 to TRBJ2-2, with 7 bases that match TRBD2. Trimming took 0 bases from V and 5 from J; bases not matched to a gene: 4. Germline V gene data show CDR1 as SGHRS and CDR2 as YFSETQ. The length of the CDR3 is 15 residues. The CDR3 region has the DNA TGCGCCAGCAGCTTGGAAGTCGGGGGGACCGGGGAGCTGTTTTTT. Translated, it gives CASSLEVGGTGELFF.

The chain recombines TRBV9 with TRBJ2-3; 10 nucleotides line up with TRBD2. V shed 0 bases and J 6 bases; nucleotides not matched to a gene: 10. The CDR3 extends over 17 amino acids. Germline-derived CDR1 and CDR2 are SGDLS and YYNGEE. The CDR3 loop is CASSVEVSGGPGDTQYF. In DNA, the CDR3 is TGTGCCAGCAGCGTAGAAGTTAGCGGGGGGCCCGGGGATACGCAGTATTTT.

V usage is TRBV4-1 and J usage is TRBJ1-5, with TRBD1 as a possible D gene (5 bases). Per the germline V gene, CDR1 is MGHRA and CDR2 is YSYEKL. There are 13 residues in the CDR3. V lost 2 bases, J lost 4 bases, and 6 bases lay in between. CDR3 sequence reads: CASSQPGNQPQHF. Here the CDR3 DNA reads TGCGCCAGCAGCCAACCAGGGAATCAGCCCCAGCATTTT.

J is TRBJ2-2 and V is TRBV5-4; 10 bases fit TRBD2. The CDR3 extends over 20 amino acids. CDR1 is SGHNT and CDR2 is YYREEE in the germline V gene (reference sequence). The trim removed 3 bases at V and 4 bases at J, leaving 18 bases unmatched. CDR3 nucleotides: TGTGCCAGCAGCTCCGGGGGCTTGCAGCGGGGGGGCCGTGGCACCGGGGAGCTGTTTTTT. It specifies CASSSGGLQRGGRGTGELFF.